This is a list of T cell receptor beta chains from one sample in a study of chemoradiotherapy in HPV16-positive cancers. Profiled with immunoSEQ multiplex PCR; TCRdb holds only in-frame clones, not every one. The sample consists of 30,000 to 40,000 clones, 92% of them appearing once. Sequencing was performed on blood, taken from a patient who underwent chemoradiotherapy. The receptors come from a human donor with HPV-associated anogenital cancer. Each CDR3 is given with its conserved first and last residue. Each record gives: D gene, clone size, J gene, V gene, CDR3 protein, CDR3 DNA. A D gene is named only where the DNA matches it firmly. The listing skips clone size in some rows; elsewhere it reads once, few, many or a size class.

. few TRBJ1-2 TRBV6-5 CASWSGNYGYTF TGTGCCAGCTGGTCGGGTAACTATGGCTACACCTTC
. . TRBJ2-3 TRBV18 CASSRTRLADTQYF TGTGCCAGCTCGAGAACCAGATTGGCAGATACGCAGTATTTT
. . TRBJ2-7 TRBV5-4 CASAFTAGPSYEQYF TGTGCCAGCGCTTTCACGGCGGGACCCTCCTACGAGCAGTACTTC
TRBD2 once TRBJ2-3 TRBV14 CASSNLAGGLQYF TGTGCCAGCAGCAATCTAGCGGGGGGTCTGCAGTATTTT
. . TRBJ1-1 TRBV9 CASGTTVNTEAFF TGTGCCAGCGGGACGACCGTGAACACTGAAGCTTTCTTT
TRBD1 . TRBJ2-7 TRBV6-5 CASKVGQGLYEQYF TGTGCCAGCAAAGTCGGACAGGGGCTATACGAGCAGTACTTC
. . TRBJ2-7 TRBV28 CASSRPPLNEQYF TGTGCCAGCAGCCGCCCTCCACTAAACGAGCAGTACTTC
. . TRBJ1-1 TRBV25-1 CASSEYRGGTEAFF TGTGCCAGCAGTGAATATAGAGGGGGCACTGAAGCTTTCTTT
. . TRBJ2-2 TRBV5-1 CASSFGDTGELFF TGCGCCAGCAGCTTCGGGGATACCGGGGAGCTGTTTTTT
. . TRBJ1-2 TRBV4-2 CASSHPGVGYGYTF TGTGCCAGCAGCCATCCAGGGGTTGGCTATGGCTACACCTTC
. . TRBJ2-2 TRBV7-9 CASSFEQQAGELFF TGTGCCAGCAGCTTTGAGCAACAGGCCGGGGAGCTGTTTTTT
. . TRBJ2-1 TRBV27 CASSPRRSYEQFF TGTGCCAGCAGCCCCCGGAGATCGTATGAGCAGTTCTTC
TRBD2 . TRBJ2-1 TRBV6-4 CASSELAGGLHEQFF TGTGCCAGCAGTGAGCTAGCGGGGGGGCTCCATGAGCAGTTCTTC
. . TRBJ1-1 TRBV19 CASSTGTEAFF TGTGCCAGTAGTACTGGCACTGAAGCTTTCTTT